The clone carrying this T cell receptor (beta chain) was seen once. The antigen remains unidentified. Some 29,000 T cell genomes (approximately 0.2 ug DNA) went into each sorted-subset replicate. Produced via immunoSEQ multiplex PCR; TCRdb's table is partial and in-frame only. The sample includes about 1.5 million clones, 95% to 99% seen only once; the top ten take about 0.45%. Germline trimming cut 6 bases from V and 6 bases from J; bases unmatched to any gene: 8. The CDR3 runs 13 residues. The germline V gene encodes CDR1 MNHNY and CDR2 SVGAGI (reference sequence). The authors divided CD4+ cells into CD45RA+ naive and CD45RA-negative memory subsets. These data belong to a study of shared clonotypes between healthy human individuals. The wider study: The plates for each donor numbered three CD4 naive, three CD4 memory, two CD8 naive and one CD8 memory.

Study-level points and caveats: Naive CD4 clonotypes were shared across a handful of donors at around 5%.

The source of this sequence is a man aged 30 to 45 in good health. V usage is TRBV6-6 and J usage is TRBJ2-7, with 7 bases identical to TRBD2. Input material: naive CD4+ T cells sorted from blood. Subset defined: CD45RA+ positively selected. CDR3 nucleotides: TGTGCCAGCAGGGGCGGGACTATTCTCGAGCAGTACTTC. Translated, it gives CASRGGTILEQYF.